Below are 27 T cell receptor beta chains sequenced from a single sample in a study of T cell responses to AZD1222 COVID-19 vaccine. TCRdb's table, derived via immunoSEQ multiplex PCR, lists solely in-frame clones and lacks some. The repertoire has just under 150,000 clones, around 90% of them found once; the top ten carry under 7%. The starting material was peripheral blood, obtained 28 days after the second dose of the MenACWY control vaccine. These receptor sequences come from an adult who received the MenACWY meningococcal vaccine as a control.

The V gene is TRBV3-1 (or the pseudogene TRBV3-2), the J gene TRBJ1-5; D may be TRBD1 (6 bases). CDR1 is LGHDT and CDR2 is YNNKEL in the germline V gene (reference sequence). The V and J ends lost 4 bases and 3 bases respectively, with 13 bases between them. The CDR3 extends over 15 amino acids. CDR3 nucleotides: TGTGCCAGCAGCCTCTCCGGGACACTCAATCAGCCCCAGCATTTT. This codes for CASSLSGTLNQPQHF.

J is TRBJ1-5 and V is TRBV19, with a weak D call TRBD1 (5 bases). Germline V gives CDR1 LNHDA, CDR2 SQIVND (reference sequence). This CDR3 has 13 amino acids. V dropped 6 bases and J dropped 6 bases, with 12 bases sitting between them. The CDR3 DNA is TGTGCCAGTAGGGGACCGGGTCGTCAGCCCCAGCATTTT. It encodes CASRGPGRQPQHF.

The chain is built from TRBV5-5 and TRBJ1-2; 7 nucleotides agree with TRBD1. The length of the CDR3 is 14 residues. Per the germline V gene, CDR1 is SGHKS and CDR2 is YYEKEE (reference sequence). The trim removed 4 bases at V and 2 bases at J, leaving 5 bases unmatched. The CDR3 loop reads CASSTLDRNYGYTF. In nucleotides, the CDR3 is TGTGCCAGCAGCACCCTGGACAGGAACTATGGCTACACCTTC. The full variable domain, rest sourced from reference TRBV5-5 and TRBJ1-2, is DAGVTQSPTHLIKTRGQQVTLRCSPISGHKSVSWYQQVLGQGPQFIFQYYEKEERGRGNFPDRFSARQFPNYSSELNVNALLLGDSALYLCASSTLDRNYGYTFGSGTRLTVV.

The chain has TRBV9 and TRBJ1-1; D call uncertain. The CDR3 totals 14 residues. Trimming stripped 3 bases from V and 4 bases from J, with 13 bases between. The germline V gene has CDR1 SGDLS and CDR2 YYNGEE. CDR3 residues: CASSARGGSTEAFF. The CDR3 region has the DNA TGTGCCAGCAGCGCCCGCGGAGGATCCACTGAAGCTTTCTTT.

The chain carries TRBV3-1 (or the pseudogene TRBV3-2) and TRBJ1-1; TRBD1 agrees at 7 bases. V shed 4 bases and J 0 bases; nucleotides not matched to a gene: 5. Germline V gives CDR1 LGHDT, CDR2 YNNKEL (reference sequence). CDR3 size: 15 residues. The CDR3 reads CASSLKTGLNTEAFF. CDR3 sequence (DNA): TGTGCCAGCAGCCTTAAGACAGGGCTGAACACTGAAGCTTTCTTT.

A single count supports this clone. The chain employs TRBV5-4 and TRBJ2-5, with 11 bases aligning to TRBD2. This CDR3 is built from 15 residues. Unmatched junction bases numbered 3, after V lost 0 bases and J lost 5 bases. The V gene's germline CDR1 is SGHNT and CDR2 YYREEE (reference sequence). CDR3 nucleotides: TGTGCCAGCAGCTTGGTGTTAGCGGGGGGGGAGACCCAGTACTTC. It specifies CASSLVLAGGETQYF.

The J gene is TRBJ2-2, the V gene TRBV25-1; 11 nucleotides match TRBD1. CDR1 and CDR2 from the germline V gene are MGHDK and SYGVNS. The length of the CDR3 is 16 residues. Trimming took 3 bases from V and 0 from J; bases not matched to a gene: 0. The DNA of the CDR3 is TGTGCCAGCAGTGAGGGACAGGGGGCGAACACCGGGGAGCTGTTTTTT. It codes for CASSEGQGANTGELFF.

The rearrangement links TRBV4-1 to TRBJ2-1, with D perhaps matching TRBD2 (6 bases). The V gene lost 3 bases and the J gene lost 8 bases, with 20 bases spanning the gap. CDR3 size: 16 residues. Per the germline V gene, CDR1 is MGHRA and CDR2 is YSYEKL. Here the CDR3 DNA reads TGCGCCAGCAGCCATTTCGGAAGGACTACAGCCGATGAGCAGTTCTTC. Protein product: CASSHFGRTTADEQFF.

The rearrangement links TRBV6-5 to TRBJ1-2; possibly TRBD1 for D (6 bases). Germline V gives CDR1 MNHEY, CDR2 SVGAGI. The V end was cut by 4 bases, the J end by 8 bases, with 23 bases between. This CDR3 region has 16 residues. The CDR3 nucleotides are TGTGCCAGCAGTTTCACCGCCGGGACAAGATCACTGGGCTACACCTTC. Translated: CASSFTAGTRSLGYTF.

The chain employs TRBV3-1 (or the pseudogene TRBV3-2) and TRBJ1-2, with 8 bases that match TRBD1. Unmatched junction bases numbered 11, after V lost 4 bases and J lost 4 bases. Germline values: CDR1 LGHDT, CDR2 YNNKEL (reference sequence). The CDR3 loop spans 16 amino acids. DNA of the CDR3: TGTGCCAGCAGCCGCCCGGGACAGGATGGCGGCTATGGCTACACCTTC. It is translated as CASSRPGQDGGYGYTF.

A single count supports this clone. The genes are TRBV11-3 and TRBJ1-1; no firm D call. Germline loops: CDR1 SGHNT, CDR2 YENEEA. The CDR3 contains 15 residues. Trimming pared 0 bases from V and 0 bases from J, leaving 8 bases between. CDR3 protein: CASSLEGQMNTEAFF. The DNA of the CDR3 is TGTGCCAGCAGCTTAGAGGGCCAGATGAACACTGAAGCTTTCTTT.

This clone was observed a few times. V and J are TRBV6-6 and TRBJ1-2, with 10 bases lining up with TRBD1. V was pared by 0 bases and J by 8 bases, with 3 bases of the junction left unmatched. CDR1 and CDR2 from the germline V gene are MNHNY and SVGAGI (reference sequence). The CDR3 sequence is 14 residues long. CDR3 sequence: CASSYSDRGQGYTF. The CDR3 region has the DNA TGTGCCAGCAGTTACTCCGACAGGGGGCAGGGCTACACCTTC.

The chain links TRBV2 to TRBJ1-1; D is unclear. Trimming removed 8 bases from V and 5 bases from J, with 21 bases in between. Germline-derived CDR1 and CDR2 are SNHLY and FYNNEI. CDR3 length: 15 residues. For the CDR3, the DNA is TGTGCCAGCTACTTCGACTTCTGGGTAAGAACTGAAGCTTTCTTT. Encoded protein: CASYFDFWVRTEAFF.

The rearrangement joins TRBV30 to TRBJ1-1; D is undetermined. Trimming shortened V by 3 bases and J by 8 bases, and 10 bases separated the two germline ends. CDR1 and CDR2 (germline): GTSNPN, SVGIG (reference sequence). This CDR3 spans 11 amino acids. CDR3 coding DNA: TGTGCCTGGAGGTCGCTGGCGGAAGCTTTCTTT. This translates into CAWRSLAEAFF.

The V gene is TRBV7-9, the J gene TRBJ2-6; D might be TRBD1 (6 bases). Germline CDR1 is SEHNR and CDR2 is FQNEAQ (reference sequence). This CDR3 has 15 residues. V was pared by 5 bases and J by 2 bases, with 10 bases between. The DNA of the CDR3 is TGTGCCAGCAGCCTTTCAGGGGCTGGGGCCAACGTCCTGACTTTC. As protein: CASSLSGAGANVLTF.

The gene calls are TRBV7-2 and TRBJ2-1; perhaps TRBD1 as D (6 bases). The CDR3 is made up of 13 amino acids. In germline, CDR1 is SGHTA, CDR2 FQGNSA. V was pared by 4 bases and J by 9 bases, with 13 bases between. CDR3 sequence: CASSSTGSGEQFF. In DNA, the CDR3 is TGTGCCAGCAGCTCAACAGGGTCAGGTGAGCAGTTCTTC.

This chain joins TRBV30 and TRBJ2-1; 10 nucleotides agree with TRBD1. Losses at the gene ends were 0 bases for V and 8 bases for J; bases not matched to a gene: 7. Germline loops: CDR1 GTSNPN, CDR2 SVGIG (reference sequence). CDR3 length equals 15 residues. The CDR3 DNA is TGTGCCTGGAGTGTAGCGACAGGGGGCGTCTATGAGCAGTTCTTC. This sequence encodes CAWSVATGGVYEQFF.

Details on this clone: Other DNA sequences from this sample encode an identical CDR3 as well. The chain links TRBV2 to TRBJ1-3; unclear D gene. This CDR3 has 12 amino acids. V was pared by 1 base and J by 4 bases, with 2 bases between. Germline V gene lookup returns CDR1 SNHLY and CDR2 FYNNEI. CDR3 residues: CASSEGGNTIYF. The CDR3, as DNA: TGTGCCAGCAGTGAAGGAGGAAACACCATATATTTT.

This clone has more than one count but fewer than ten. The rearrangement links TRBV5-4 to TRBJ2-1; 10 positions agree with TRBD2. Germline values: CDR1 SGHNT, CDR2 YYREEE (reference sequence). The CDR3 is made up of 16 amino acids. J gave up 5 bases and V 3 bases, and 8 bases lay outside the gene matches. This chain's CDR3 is CASSSPRAGGHNEQFF. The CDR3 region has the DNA TGTGCCAGCAGCTCCCCTCGAGCGGGGGGGCACAATGAGCAGTTCTTC.

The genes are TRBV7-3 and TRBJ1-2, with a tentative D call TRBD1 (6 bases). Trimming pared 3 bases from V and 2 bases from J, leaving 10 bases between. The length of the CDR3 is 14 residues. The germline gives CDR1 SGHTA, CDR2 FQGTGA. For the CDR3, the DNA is TGTGCCAGCAGCTTCGGACAGTCCAACTATGGCTACACCTTC. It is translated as CASSFGQSNYGYTF.

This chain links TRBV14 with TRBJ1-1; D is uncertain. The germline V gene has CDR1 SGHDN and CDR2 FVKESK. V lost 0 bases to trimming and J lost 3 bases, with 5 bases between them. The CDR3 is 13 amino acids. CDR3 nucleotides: TGTGCCAGCAGCCAAGATCGACACACTGAAGCTTTCTTT. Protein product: CASSQDRHTEAFF.

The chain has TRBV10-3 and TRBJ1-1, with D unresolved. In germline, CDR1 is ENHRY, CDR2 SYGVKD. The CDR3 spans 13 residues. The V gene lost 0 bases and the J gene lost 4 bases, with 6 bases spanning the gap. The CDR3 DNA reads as TGTGCCATCAGTGAGTCTGTAGGCACTGAAGCTTTCTTT. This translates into CAISESVGTEAFF.

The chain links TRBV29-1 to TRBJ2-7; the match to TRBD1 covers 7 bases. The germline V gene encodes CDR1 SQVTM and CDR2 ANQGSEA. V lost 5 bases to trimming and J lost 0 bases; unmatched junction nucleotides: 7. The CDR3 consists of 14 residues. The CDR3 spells CSVNTRDSSYEQYF. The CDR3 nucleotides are TGCAGCGTTAATACCCGGGACAGCTCCTACGAGCAGTACTTC.

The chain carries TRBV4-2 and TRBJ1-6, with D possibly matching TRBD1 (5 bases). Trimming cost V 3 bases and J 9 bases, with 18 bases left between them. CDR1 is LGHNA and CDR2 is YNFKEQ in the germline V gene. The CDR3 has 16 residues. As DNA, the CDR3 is TGTGCCAGCAGCCATCTCACCTTAGGGACCAGTTCACCCCTCCACTTT. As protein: CASSHLTLGTSSPLHF.

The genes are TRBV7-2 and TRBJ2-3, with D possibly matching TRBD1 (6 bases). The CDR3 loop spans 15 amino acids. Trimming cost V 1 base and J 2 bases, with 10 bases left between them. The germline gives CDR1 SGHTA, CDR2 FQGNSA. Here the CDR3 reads CASSLGGRVTDTQYF. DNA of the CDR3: TGTGCCAGCAGCTTAGGGGGGCGGGTCACAGATACGCAGTATTTT.

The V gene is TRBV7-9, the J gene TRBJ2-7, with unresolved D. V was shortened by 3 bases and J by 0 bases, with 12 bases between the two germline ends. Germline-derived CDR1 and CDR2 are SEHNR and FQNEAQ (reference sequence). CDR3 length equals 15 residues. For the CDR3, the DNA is TGTGCCAGCAGCTTCTCCCGCGTCCACTCCTACGAGCAGTACTTC. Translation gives CASSFSRVHSYEQYF.

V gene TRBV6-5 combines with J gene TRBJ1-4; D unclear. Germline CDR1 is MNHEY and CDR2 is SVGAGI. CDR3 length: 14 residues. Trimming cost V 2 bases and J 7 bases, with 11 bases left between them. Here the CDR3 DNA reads TGTGCCAGCAGTTACAACACCCTAGGTGAAAAACTGTTTTTT. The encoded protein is CASSYNTLGEKLFF.